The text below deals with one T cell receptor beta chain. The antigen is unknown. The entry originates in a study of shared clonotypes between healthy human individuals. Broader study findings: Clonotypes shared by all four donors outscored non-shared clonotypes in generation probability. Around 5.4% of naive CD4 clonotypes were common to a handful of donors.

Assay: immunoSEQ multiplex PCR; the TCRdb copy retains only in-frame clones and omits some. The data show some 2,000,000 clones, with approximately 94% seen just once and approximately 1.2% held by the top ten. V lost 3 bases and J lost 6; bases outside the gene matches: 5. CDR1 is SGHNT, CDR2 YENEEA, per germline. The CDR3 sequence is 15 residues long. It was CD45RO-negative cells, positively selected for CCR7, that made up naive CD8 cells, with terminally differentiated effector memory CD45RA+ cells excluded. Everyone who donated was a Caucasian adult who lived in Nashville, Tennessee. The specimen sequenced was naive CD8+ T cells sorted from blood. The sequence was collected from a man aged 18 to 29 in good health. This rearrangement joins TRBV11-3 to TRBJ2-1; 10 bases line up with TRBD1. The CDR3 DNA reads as TGTGCCAGCAGCTTCGGGACAGGGGAGAGCAATGAGCAGTTCTTC. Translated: CASSFGTGESNEQFF.